This T cell receptor beta chain was recovered during a study of blood T cell repertoires in COVID-19. Background on the study: The analysed material was cDNA or gDNA that came from T cells, B-cell-depleted T cells, or PBMCs.

V lost 4 bases to trimming and J lost 1 base; unmatched junction nucleotides: 6. Germline V gives CDR1 SGHTA, CDR2 FQGNSA. This CDR3 contains 16 residues. As originally analysed: Reference gene primer amplification gave estimated nucleated cell counts. Clones were sequenced by immunoSEQ multiplex PCR, and TCRdb holds only the in-frame ones, with some missing. The V and J calls and clone size come from that table; D and trimming were worked out from the DNA. The top ten clones hold about 6.8% of a sample with around 370,000 clones, nearly 90% of them seen once. The source is a man between 18 and 29 years old with active or convalescent COVID-19. The sequencing input was peripheral blood. The chain couples TRBV7-2 to TRBJ2-4; 8 bases fit TRBD1. The CDR3 DNA reads TGTGCCAGCAGCTCACAGGGGGTTCTCGCCAAAAACATTCAGTACTTC. This translates into CASSSQGVLAKNIQYF.